Listed here are 31 T cell receptor beta chains from one sample, sequenced in a study of T cell responses to AZD1222 COVID-19 vaccine. Measured with immunoSEQ multiplex PCR; TCRdb has only the in-frame clones, and not every one. The table lists 90,000 to 150,000 clones, 70% to 90% of them singletons. The input for sequencing was peripheral blood, taken on day 0 of AZD1222 vaccination. These receptors were taken from an adult in good health.

V gene TRBV5-1 combines with J gene TRBJ2-7; TRBD1 or TRBD2 may be the D gene (6 bases each). This CDR3 comprises 14 residues. V lost 4 bases, J lost 6 bases, and 17 bases lay in between. Germline V gene lookup returns CDR1 SGHRS and CDR2 YFSETQ. The CDR3 DNA reads TGCGCCAGCAGCCAAACCGAGGGGGGCGGCGAGCAGTACTTC. Amino acid sequence: CASSQTEGGGEQYF.

This chain uses TRBV13 with TRBJ2-2; 13 positions agree with TRBD2. CDR3 length equals 17 residues. Trimming removed 6 bases from V and 0 bases from J; junction bases left unmatched: 4. From germline, CDR1 is PRHDT and CDR2 FYEKMQ (reference sequence). CDR3 amino acids: CASRGTSGVSNTGELFF. As DNA, the CDR3 is TGTGCCAGCAGGGGGACTAGCGGGGTATCGAACACCGGGGAGCTGTTTTTT.

This chain joins TRBV5-1 and TRBJ1-5, with D unresolved. Germline CDR1 is SGHRS and CDR2 is YFSETQ. V lost 0 bases to trimming and J lost 4 bases, with 5 bases between them. The CDR3 sequence is 13 residues long. In DNA form, the CDR3 reads TGCGCCAGCAGCTTGGGGGAGAATCAGCCCCAGCATTTT. Its translation is CASSLGENQPQHF.

This clone has just a few counts. The CDR3 region is CASSLKTGAVISGANVLTF. The CDR3 DNA is TGCGCCAGCAGTCTCAAGACAGGGGCTGTGATATCTGGGGCCAACGTCCTGACTTTC. The V and J genes are TRBV23-1 and TRBJ2-6; 8 nucleotides agree with TRBD1. TRBV23-1 is recorded as an ORF, its role being uncertain. After removal of 4 bases from V and 1 base from J, the junction contained 12 bases not matched to a gene. The CDR3 loop spans 19 amino acids.

This clone was counted between two and nine times. The chain has TRBV15 and TRBJ1-1; TRBD1 matches 7 bases. The CDR3 runs 14 residues. V dropped 4 bases and J dropped 11; count of bases not matched to a gene: 13. CDR1 LNHNV and CDR2 YYDKDF come from the germline V gene (reference sequence). CDR3 residues: CATSKTGTAKEAFF. For the CDR3, the DNA is TGTGCCACCAGCAAGACCGGGACAGCAAAGGAGGCTTTCTTT.

This clone appeared many times. This sample includes further DNA sequences coding for the same CDR3. V usage is TRBV11-3 and J usage is TRBJ2-5, with D hard to call. The CDR3 has 13 amino acids. Per germline, CDR1 SGHNT and CDR2 YENEEA. Trimming cost V 5 bases and J 0 bases, with 7 bases left between them. CDR3: CASSPRHQETQYF. CDR3 DNA sequence: TGTGCCAGCAGCCCAAGACACCAAGAGACCCAGTACTTC.

The rearrangement links TRBV5-4 to TRBJ2-2, with a weak D call TRBD2 (6 bases). V was clipped by 4 bases and J by 5 bases, with 21 bases between them. CDR3 size: 17 residues. Looked up from germline, CDR1 is SGHNT and CDR2 is YYREEE (reference sequence). The CDR3 is CASSPPGRGTSTGELFF. The CDR3 DNA follows: TGTGCCAGCAGCCCACCGGGGCGCGGGACCTCTACCGGGGAGCTGTTTTTT.

The chain has TRBV6-4 and TRBJ2-2; TRBD2 aligns across 7 bases. Germline trimming cut 2 bases from V and 7 bases from J; bases unmatched to any gene: 10. The CDR3 totals 16 residues. Germline V CDR1 and CDR2: MRHNA, SNTAGT. Here the CDR3 reads CASSDVAGVLRGELFF. The DNA of the CDR3 is TGTGCCAGCAGTGACGTGGCGGGGGTCCTCCGCGGGGAGCTGTTTTTT.

The chain has TRBV7-9 and TRBJ1-1, with D perhaps matching TRBD1 (5 bases). The CDR3 sequence is 15 residues long. Trimming took off 4 bases at V and 3 bases at J, with 15 bases between the two ends. Germline V gene data show CDR1 as SEHNR and CDR2 as FQNEAQ (reference sequence). DNA of the CDR3: TGTGCCAGCAGCTCGGGACTAAAGAGCGACACTGAAGCTTTCTTT. It yields the protein CASSSGLKSDTEAFF.

The chain uses TRBV6-1 and TRBJ1-1; weak D call: TRBD1 (6 bases). Germline V gene lookup returns CDR1 MNHNS and CDR2 SASEGT. Deletions cut 3 bases from V and 5 bases from J, with 13 bases between. The CDR3 is 14 residues long. CDR3 region: CASSEAQGLTEAFF. The CDR3 region has the DNA TGTGCCAGCAGTGAGGCACAGGGACTGACTGAAGCTTTCTTT.

The V gene is TRBV7-2, the J gene TRBJ1-1; D might be TRBD1 (6 bases). The CDR3 spans 15 residues. Germline V CDR1 and CDR2: SGHTA, FQGNSA. Trimming took 4 bases from V and 2 from J, leaving 14 bases between them. The CDR3 loop is CASSSGTRFNTEAFF. The CDR3 DNA sequence: TGTGCCAGCAGCTCGGGGACAAGATTTAACACTGAAGCTTTCTTT.

The chain employs TRBV7-9 and TRBJ1-2, with D possibly being TRBD1 (5 bases). The germline V and J ends were trimmed by 4 bases and 8 bases, with 11 bases remaining between them. Germline V gene data show CDR1 as SEHNR and CDR2 as FQNEAQ (reference sequence). CDR3 length equals 12 residues. CDR3: CASSSSGLGYTF. CDR3 DNA: TGTGCCAGCAGCTCATCAGGGCTGGGCTACACCTTC.

This chain uses TRBV15 with TRBJ1-4; 9 bases align to TRBD1. CDR1 and CDR2 from the germline V gene are LNHNV and YYDKDF (reference sequence). The CDR3 sequence is 15 residues long. V trimming: 3 bases; J trimming: 8 bases; junction bases outside the gene matches: 7. The CDR3 DNA sequence: TGTGCCACCAGCAGGCCGGGACAGGGTGGCGAAAAACTGTTTTTT. Translation gives CATSRPGQGGEKLFF.

This chain joins TRBV5-4 and TRBJ1-6; D is perhaps TRBD1 (6 bases). Germline assignment: CDR1 SGHNT and CDR2 YYREEE (reference sequence). V was trimmed by 0 bases and J by 5 bases, leaving 9 bases between them. This CDR3 contains 15 residues. The CDR3 DNA follows: TGTGCCAGCAGCTTGGTGACAGGCCATAATTCACCCCTCCACTTT. Encoded protein: CASSLVTGHNSPLHF. Variable domain in full (rest from reference TRBV5-4 and TRBJ1-6): ETGVTQSPTHLIKTRGQQVTLRCSSQSGHNTVSWYQQALGQGPQFIFQYYREEENGRGNFPPRFSGLQFPNYSSELNVNALELDDSALYLCASSLVTGHNSPLHFGNGTRLTVT.

This clone was counted a single time. This chain uses TRBV19 with TRBJ2-1; D is undetermined. Trimming shortened V by 5 bases and J by 7 bases, and 6 bases separated the two germline ends. Germline assignment: CDR1 LNHDA and CDR2 SQIVND (reference sequence). This CDR3 has 11 residues. The CDR3 region has the DNA TGTGCCAGTAGTGATTATAATGAGCAGTTCTTC. This codes for CASSDYNEQFF.

The J gene is TRBJ1-2, the V gene TRBV6-2 or TRBV6-3, with 8 positions matching TRBD1. Per the germline V gene, CDR1 is MNHEY and CDR2 is SVGEGT. CDR3 length: 15 amino acids. After removal of 2 bases from V and 3 bases from J, the junction contained 5 bases not matched to a gene. CDR3 nucleotides: TGTGCCAGCAGTTACCCGACAGGGGATGACTATGGCTACACCTTC. Translation gives CASSYPTGDDYGYTF.

The CDR3 here is CASSFLGGPQHF. In DNA form, the CDR3 reads TGTGCCAGCAGTTTTCTTGGGGGGCCCCAGCATTTT. The chain recombines TRBV28 with TRBJ1-5; a weak D match, TRBD1 (5 bases). Germline CDR1 is MDHEN and CDR2 is SYDVKM. The CDR3 has 12 amino acids. Trimming shortened V by 3 bases and J by 9 bases, and 9 bases separated the two germline ends.

This clone was recorded a few times. The chain carries TRBV6-5 and TRBJ1-4; D is uncertain. Germline loops: CDR1 MNHEY, CDR2 SVGAGI. The CDR3 has 15 residues. Trimming removed 5 bases at V and 8 bases at J, with 18 bases between. The CDR3 loop is CASSPRDSREEKLFF. The DNA of the CDR3 is TGTGCCAGCAGTCCACGAGACTCACGGGAGGAAAAACTGTTTTTT.

CDR3 protein: CASSIGQANTGELFF. The CDR3 DNA is TGCGCCAGCAGCATTGGACAGGCGAACACCGGGGAGCTGTTTTTT. The chain carries TRBV5-1 and TRBJ2-2; 7 bases map to TRBD1. Germline CDR1 is SGHRS and CDR2 is YFSETQ. This CDR3 is 15 amino acids long. V lost 4 bases and J lost 0; bases outside the gene matches: 3.

This chain joins TRBV4-2 and TRBJ1-2; D is possibly TRBD1 (6 bases). The CDR3 totals 15 residues. Per germline, CDR1 LGHNA and CDR2 YNFKEQ. Trimming took 0 bases from V and 5 from J, leaving 13 bases between them. CDR3 sequence reads: CASSQDHGGPYGYTF. CDR3 bases: TGTGCCAGCAGCCAAGATCATGGGGGGCCGTATGGCTACACCTTC.

The rearrangement uses TRBV19 and TRBJ1-5; a weak D match, TRBD1 (6 bases). Germline CDR1 LNHDA, CDR2 SQIVND (reference sequence). V lost 1 base and J 1 base, leaving 11 bases between the germline ends. This CDR3 spans 16 amino acids. The CDR3 loop is CASSIVGGRSNQPQHF. The CDR3 region has the DNA TGTGCCAGTAGTATAGTGGGGGGCCGGAGCAATCAGCCCCAGCATTTT.

The CDR3 loop reads CASRGEETQYF. Here the CDR3 DNA reads TGCGCCAGCAGGGGGGAGGAGACCCAGTACTTC. The chain recombines TRBV5-1 with TRBJ2-5; D tentatively fits TRBD1 or TRBD2 (5 bases each). V dropped 5 bases and J dropped 5 bases, with 7 bases sitting between them. This CDR3 spans 11 amino acids. Germline CDR1 and CDR2: SGHRS and YFSETQ.

The V call is TRBV27, the J call TRBJ2-3; D is perhaps TRBD1 (6 bases). Germline CDR1 is MNHEY and CDR2 is SMNVEV (reference sequence). The CDR3 sequence is 15 residues long. V dropped 6 bases and J dropped 3 bases, with 16 bases sitting between them. CDR3 DNA: TGTGCCAGCAGCGTGGAGACAGGTGGGACAGATACGCAGTATTTT. It codes for CASSVETGGTDTQYF.

For the CDR3, the DNA is TGTGCCAGCAAAGCGGGACCTAGCACAGATACGCAGTATTTT. It yields the protein CASKAGPSTDTQYF. J is TRBJ2-3 and V is TRBV3-1 (or the pseudogene TRBV3-2); 7 bases match TRBD2. With 7 bases clipped from V and 0 bases from J, the junction kept 4 bases outside the gene matches. CDR3 length: 14 amino acids. Germline values: CDR1 LGHDT, CDR2 YNNKEL (reference sequence).

The V and J genes are TRBV4-1 and TRBJ1-2; 7 nucleotides line up with TRBD1. With 3 bases clipped from V and 3 bases from J, the junction kept 7 bases outside the gene matches. Germline V gene sequence: CDR1 MGHRA, CDR2 YSYEKL. This CDR3 is built from 15 residues. The CDR3, as DNA: TGCGCCAGCAGCCATGAAGACAGGGCTGACTATGGCTACACCTTC. Translation gives CASSHEDRADYGYTF.

The table lists this clone with a few counts. V and J are TRBV18 and TRBJ2-5; D gene ambiguous. The CDR3 loop spans 13 amino acids. The germline CDR1 and CDR2 sequences are KGHSH and LQKENI. Trimming left V 3 bases short and J 2 bases short, with 7 bases between. CDR3 in DNA: TGTGCCAGCTCACCCGGGCATCAAGAGACCCAGTACTTC. It specifies CASSPGHQETQYF.

The rearrangement joins TRBV5-4 to TRBJ1-3; perhaps TRBD1 as D (6 bases). This CDR3 contains 16 residues. V shed 3 bases and J shed 1 base, with 14 bases lying between them. Germline V lookup: CDR1 SGHNT, CDR2 YYREEE (reference sequence). Here the CDR3 DNA reads TGTGCCAGCAGCTCGAATCCTACAGGGTCTGGAAACACCATATATTTT. Protein product: CASSSNPTGSGNTIYF.

The chain is built from TRBV3-1 (or the pseudogene TRBV3-2) and TRBJ1-2; the D is unclear. The length of the CDR3 is 17 residues. CDR1 and CDR2 (germline): LGHDT, YNNKEL (reference sequence). Trimming pared 2 bases from V and 5 bases from J, leaving 21 bases between. CDR3 loop: CASSQQDTETGWYGYTF. The CDR3 coding sequence is TGTGCCAGCAGCCAACAAGACACAGAAACGGGGTGGTATGGCTACACCTTC.

The J gene is TRBJ1-4, the V gene TRBV6-2 or TRBV6-3; D perhaps matches TRBD1 (6 bases). The CDR3 length is 16 residues. Germline CDR1 reads MNHEY; CDR2 reads SVGEGT. The V and J ends lost 5 bases and 5 bases respectively, with 18 bases between them. This chain's CDR3 is CASSPTTQGSNEKLFF. CDR3 sequence (DNA): TGTGCCAGCAGTCCGACTACACAGGGATCAAATGAAAAACTGTTTTTT.

This clone was seen a few times. The chain uses TRBV7-6 and TRBJ1-1; 8 positions agree with TRBD1. Looked up from germline, CDR1 is SGHVS and CDR2 is FNYEAQ. The length of the CDR3 is 14 residues. Germline trimming cut 5 bases from V and 4 bases from J; bases unmatched to any gene: 6. The DNA for the CDR3 is TGTGCCAGCAGCAATATCGACAGGGGCACTGAAGCTTTCTTT. This codes for CASSNIDRGTEAFF.

The rearrangement links TRBV2 to TRBJ2-7, with D perhaps matching TRBD1 (5 bases). CDR1 is SNHLY and CDR2 is FYNNEI in the germline V gene. This CDR3 is 14 amino acids long. Trimming removed 2 bases at V and 0 bases at J, with 8 bases between. CDR3 coding DNA: TGTGCCAGCAGTGAAACAGGCTACTCCTACGAGCAGTACTTC. Translated: CASSETGYSYEQYF.